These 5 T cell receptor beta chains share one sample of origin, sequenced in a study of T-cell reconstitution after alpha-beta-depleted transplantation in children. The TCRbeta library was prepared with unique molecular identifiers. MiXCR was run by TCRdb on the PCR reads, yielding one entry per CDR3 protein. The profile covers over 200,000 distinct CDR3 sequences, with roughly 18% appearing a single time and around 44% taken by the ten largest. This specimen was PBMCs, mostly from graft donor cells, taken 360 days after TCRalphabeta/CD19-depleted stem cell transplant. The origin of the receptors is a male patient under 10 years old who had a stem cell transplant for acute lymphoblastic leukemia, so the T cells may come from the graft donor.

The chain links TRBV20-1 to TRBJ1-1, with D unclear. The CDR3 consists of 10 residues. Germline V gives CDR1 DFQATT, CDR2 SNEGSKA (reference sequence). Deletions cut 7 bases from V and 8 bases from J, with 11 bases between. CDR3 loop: CSGSEVEAFF. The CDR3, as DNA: TGCAGTGGTTCGGAGGTCGAAGCTTTCTTT.

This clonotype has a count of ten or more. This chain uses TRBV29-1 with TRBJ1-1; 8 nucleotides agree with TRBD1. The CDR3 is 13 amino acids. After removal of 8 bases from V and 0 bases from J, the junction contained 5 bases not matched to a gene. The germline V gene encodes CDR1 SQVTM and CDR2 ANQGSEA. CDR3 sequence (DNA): TGCAGCTCTGGACAGGGAGTGAACACTGAAGCTTTCTTT. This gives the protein CSSGQGVNTEAFF.

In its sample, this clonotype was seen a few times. CDR3 DNA: TGTGCCAGCAGCCAAGATGGGGGGGCGGGGCAGTTCTTC. Its protein product is CASSQDGGAGQFF. The V gene is TRBV3-1, the J gene TRBJ2-1; perhaps TRBD2 as D (7 bases). Deletions cut 0 bases from V and 12 bases from J, with 12 bases between. There are 13 residues in the CDR3. Germline V gene lookup returns CDR1 LGHDT and CDR2 YNNKEL (reference sequence).

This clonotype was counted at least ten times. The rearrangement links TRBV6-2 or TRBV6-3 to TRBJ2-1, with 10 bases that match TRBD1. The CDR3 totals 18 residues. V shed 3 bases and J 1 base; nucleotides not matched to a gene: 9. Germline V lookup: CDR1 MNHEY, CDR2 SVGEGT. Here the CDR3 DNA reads TGTGCCAGCAGTTATGATAGGGGACAGGGGTTTTCCTACAATGAGCAGTTCTTC. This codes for CASSYDRGQGFSYNEQFF.

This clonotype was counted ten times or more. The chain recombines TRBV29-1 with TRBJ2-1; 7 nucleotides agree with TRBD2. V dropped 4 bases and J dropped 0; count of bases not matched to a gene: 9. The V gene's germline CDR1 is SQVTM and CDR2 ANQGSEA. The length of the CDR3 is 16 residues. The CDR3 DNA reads TGCAGCGTTGTAAGTCGCGGGGGACCCTCCTACAATGAGCAGTTCTTC. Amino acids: CSVVSRGGPSYNEQFF.